A selection of T cell receptor beta chains follows, all from one sample in a study of T cell repertoires in cytomegalovirus infection. TCRdb reprocessed the reads with MiXCR, giving one entry per CDR3 protein. The profile shows about 460,000 distinct CDR3 sequences, roughly 12% of them singletons. Sequencing input: PBMCs. Every receptor here comes from a human donor in good health (CMV status not recorded). Some clones in this sample may be carry-over from other donors' samples. Each CDR3 is given with its conserved first and last residue. A D gene is named only where the DNA matches it firmly. Rows may omit the clone size; those that give it use once, few, many or a size class.

d_gene,v_gene,j_gene,abundance,CDR3aa,CDR3nt
TRBD2,TRBV7-6,TRBJ2-1,many,CASSPRLRGGENEQFF,TGTGCCAGCAGCCCACGGTTGCGGGGGGGGGAGAATGAGCAGTTCTTC
TRBD2,TRBV5-4,TRBJ2-5,many,CASSSPGTSLETQYF,TGTGCCAGCAGTTCCCCCGGGACTAGTTTAGAGACCCAGTACTTC
NA,TRBV12-5,TRBJ1-2,NA,CASGSGPHGYTF,TGTGCTAGTGGTTCGGGCCCCCATGGCTACACCTTC
TRBD2,TRBV4-2,TRBJ2-7,NA,CASSEETSSNSYEQYF,TGTGCCAGCAGCGAGGAGACTAGCTCGAATTCCTACGAGCAGTACTTC
TRBD1,TRBV15,TRBJ2-5,NA,CATVLTGAEGTQYF,TGTGCCACCGTGCTTACAGGGGCTGAGGGGACCCAGTACTTC
NA,TRBV6-5,TRBJ1-1,NA,CASSSPEEGWNTEAFF,TGTGCCAGCAGTTCCCCAGAAGAAGGGTGGAACACTGAAGCTTTCTTT
NA,TRBV7-2,TRBJ2-5,many,CASSPAPRETQYF,TGTGCCAGCAGCCCCGCCCCTAGAGAGACCCAGTACTTC
NA,TRBV6-2/TRBV6-3,TRBJ1-1,NA,CASSYFALRTVNTEAFF,TGTGCCAGCAGTTACTTTGCTCTACGGACGGTAAACACTGAAGCTTTCTTT
TRBD2,TRBV19,TRBJ2-1,many,CASSIEGLALYNEQFF,TGTGCCAGTAGTATAGAGGGACTAGCTCTTTACAATGAGCAGTTCTTC
TRBD2,TRBV6-5,TRBJ2-3,many,CASSPSLSGGGDTQYF,TGTGCCAGCAGCCCCTCTCTTAGCGGGGGAGGTGATACGCAGTATTTT
NA,TRBV12-3/TRBV12-4,TRBJ2-3,many,CASRPTSLGDTQYF,TGTGCCAGCAGACCAACTAGCCTGGGGGATACGCAGTATTTT
NA,TRBV12-3/TRBV12-4,TRBJ2-7,many,CASSLLRGSYEQYF,TGTGCCAGCAGTTTATTGAGGGGCTCCTACGAGCAGTACTTC